These T cell receptor beta chains were read from a single sample in a study of cytomegalovirus exposure and HLA in healthy donors. Data came from immunoSEQ multiplex PCR; TCRdb stores just in-frame clones and leaves some out. The sample lists about 190,000 clones; 70% to 90% were seen once. Sequencing input: PBMCs. Receptors were obtained from a woman aged 18 to 35 in good health and CMV-seropositive. CDR3s leave out the opening cysteine and the closing phenylalanine or tryptophan. Expanded clones are given a class, and other clones once, few, many or no size at all.

-	TRBJ1-5	TRBV6-1	ASRAGQYQPQH
-	TRBJ2-7	TRBV5-1	ASSLDSGADEQY
-	TRBJ1-2	TRBV5-4	ASSPTGQGNYGYT
-	TRBJ2-6	TRBV13	ASSQGAGANVLT
-	TRBJ2-3	TRBV5-1	ASSRAEGDTQY
-	TRBJ1-2	TRBV29-1	SVPRARGAPNYGYT
few	TRBJ1-3	TRBV30	AWSMAGATIY
few	TRBJ1-5	TRBV7-2	ASSLVRTSVQDQPQH
-	TRBJ1-3	TRBV19	ASSILGQISGNTIY
once	TRBJ2-2	TRBV5-4	ASSLAVVAGSTGELF
few	TRBJ2-7	TRBV14	ASSQLGVRDRAFEQY
-	TRBJ2-1	TRBV18	ASSPPGRRDNEQF
-	TRBJ2-4	TRBV11-3	ASSSPQGARDIQY
-	TRBJ2-4	TRBV4-3	ASSQRPPSGAHSWAKNIQY
-	TRBJ2-5	TRBV7-7	ASSSNPPSGNQETQY
-	TRBJ1-4	TRBV5-4	ASSSQGWGTNEKLF
-	TRBJ1-5	TRBV2	ASRTEHNQPQH
few	TRBJ2-3	TRBV6-1	ASRGGNQDTQY
-	TRBJ1-2	TRBV9	ASSVGTGNYGYT
-	TRBJ2-2	TRBV2	ASIYHSTGELF
-	TRBJ2-5	TRBV7-2	ASSYVLETQY